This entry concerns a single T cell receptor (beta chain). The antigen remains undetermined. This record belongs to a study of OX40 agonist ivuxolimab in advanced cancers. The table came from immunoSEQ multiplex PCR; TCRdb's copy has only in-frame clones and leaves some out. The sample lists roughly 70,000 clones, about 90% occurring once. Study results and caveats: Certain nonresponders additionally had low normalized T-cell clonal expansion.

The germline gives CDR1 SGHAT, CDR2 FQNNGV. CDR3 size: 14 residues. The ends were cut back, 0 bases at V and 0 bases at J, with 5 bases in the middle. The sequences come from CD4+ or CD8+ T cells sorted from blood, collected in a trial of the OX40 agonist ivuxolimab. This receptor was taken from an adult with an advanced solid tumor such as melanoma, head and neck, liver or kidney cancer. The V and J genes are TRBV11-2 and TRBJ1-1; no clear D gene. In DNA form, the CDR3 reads TGTGCCAGCAGCTTAGATGGCGTGAACACTGAAGCTTTCTTT. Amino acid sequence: CASSLDGVNTEAFF.